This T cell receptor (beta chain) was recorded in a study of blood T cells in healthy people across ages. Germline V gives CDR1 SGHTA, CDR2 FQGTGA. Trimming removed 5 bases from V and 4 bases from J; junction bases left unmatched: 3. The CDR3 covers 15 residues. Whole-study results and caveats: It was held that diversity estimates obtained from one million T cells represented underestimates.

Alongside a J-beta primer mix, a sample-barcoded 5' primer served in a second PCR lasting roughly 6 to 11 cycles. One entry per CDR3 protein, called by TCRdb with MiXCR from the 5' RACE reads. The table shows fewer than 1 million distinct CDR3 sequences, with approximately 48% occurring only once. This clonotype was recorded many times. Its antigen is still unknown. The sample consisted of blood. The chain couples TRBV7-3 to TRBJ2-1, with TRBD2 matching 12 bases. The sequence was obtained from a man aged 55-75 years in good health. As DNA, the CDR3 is TGTGCCAGCAGCCCCGGACTAGCGGGGTACAATGAGCAGTTCTTC. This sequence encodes CASSPGLAGYNEQFF. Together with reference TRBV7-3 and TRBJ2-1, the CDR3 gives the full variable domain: GAGVSQTPSNKVTEKGKYVELRCDPISGHTALYWYRQSLGQGPEFLIYFQGTGAADDSGLPNDRFFAVRPEGSVSTLKIQRTERGDSAVYLCASSPGLAGYNEQFFGPGTRLTVL.